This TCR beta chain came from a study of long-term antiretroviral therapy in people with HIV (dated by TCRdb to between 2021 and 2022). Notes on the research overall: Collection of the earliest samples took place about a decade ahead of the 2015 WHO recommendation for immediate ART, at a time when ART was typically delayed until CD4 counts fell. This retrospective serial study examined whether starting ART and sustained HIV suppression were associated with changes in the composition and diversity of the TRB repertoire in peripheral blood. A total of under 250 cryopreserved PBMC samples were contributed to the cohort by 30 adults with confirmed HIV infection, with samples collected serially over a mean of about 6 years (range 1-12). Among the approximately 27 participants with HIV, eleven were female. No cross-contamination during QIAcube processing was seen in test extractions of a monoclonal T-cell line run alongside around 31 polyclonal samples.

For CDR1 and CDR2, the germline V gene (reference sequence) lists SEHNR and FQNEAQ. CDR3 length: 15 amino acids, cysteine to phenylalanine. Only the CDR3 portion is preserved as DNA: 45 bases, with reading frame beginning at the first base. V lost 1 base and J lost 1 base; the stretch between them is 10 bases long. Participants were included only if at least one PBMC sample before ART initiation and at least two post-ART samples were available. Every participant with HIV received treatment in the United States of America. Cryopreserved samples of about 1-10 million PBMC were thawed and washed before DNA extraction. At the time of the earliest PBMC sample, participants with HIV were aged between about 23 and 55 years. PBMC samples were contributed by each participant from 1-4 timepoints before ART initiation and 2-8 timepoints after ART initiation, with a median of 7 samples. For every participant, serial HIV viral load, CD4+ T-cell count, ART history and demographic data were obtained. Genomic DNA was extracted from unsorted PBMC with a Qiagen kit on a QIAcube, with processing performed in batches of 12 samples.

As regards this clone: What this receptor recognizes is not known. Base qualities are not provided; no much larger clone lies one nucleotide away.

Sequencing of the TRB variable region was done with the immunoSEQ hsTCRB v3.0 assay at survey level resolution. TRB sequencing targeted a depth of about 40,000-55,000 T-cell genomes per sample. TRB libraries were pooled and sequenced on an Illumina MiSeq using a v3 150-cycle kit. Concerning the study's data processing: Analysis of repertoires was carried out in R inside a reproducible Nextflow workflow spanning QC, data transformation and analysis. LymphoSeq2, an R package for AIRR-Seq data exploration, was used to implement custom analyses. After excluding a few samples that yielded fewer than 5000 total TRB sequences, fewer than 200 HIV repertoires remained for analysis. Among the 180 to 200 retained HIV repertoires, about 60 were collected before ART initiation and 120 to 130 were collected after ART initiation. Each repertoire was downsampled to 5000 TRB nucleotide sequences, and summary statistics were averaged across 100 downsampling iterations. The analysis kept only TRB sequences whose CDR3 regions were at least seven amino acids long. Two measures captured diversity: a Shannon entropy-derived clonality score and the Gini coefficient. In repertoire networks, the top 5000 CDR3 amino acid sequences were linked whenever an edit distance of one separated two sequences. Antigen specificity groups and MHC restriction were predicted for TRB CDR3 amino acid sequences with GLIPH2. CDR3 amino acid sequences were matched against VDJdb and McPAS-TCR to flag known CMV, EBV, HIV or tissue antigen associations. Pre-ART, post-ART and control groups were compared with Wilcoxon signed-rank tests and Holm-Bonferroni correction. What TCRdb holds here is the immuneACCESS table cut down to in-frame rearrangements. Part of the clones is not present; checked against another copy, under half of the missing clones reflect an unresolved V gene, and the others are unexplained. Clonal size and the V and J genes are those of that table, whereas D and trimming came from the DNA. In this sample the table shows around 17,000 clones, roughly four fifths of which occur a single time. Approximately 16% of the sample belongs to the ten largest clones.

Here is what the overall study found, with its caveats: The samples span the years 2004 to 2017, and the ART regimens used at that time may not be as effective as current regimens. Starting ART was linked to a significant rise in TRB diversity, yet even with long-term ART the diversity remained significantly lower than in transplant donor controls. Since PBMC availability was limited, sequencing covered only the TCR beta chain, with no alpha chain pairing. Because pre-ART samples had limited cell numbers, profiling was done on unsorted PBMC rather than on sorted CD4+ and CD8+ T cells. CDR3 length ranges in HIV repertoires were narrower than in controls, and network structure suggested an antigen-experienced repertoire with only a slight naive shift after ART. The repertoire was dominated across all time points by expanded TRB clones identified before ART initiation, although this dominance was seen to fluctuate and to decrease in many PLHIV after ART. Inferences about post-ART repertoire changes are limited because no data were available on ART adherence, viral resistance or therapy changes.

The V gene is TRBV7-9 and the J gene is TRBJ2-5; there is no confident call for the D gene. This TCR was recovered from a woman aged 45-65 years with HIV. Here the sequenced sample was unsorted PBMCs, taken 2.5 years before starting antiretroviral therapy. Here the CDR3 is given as CASSLVAQRQETQYF. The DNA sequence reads TGTGCCAGCAGCTTAGTGGCACAGCGCCAAGAGACCCAGTACTTC.